The 26 T cell receptor beta chains given below trace back to one sample, sequenced in a study of long-term antiretroviral therapy in people with HIV. Runs used v3.0 of the immunoSEQ assay and were done at survey level. Only in-frame clones appear in the TCRdb table, and some are missing; sequencing was by immunoSEQ multiplex PCR. The data hold about 50,000 clones, with around four fifths observed a single time. This specimen was unsorted PBMCs, taken 0.8 years after starting antiretroviral therapy. These receptors all come from a woman aged 18-29 years with HIV.

The gene calls are TRBV5-1 and TRBJ2-2; D not resolved. The V end was cut by 0 bases, the J end by 4 bases, with 10 bases between. From germline, CDR1 is SGHRS and CDR2 YFSETQ. The CDR3 is 15 amino acids. The CDR3 is CASSLGGKVTGELFF. The CDR3 bases are TGCGCCAGCAGCTTGGGTGGGAAGGTCACCGGGGAGCTGTTTTTT. Using reference TRBV5-1 and TRBJ2-2 for the parts outside the CDR3, the full variable domain is KAGVTQTPRYLIKTRGQQVTLSCSPISGHRSVSWYQQTPGQGLQFLFEYFSETQRNKGNFPGRFSGRQFSNSRSEMNVSTLELGDSALYLCASSLGGKVTGELFFGEGSRLTVL.

This clone was observed a single time. This sequence joins TRBV28 and TRBJ2-5; TRBD2 aligns across 7 bases. The J segment lost 0 bases and the V segment lost 6 bases, leaving 4 bases of the junction unmatched. There are 14 residues in the CDR3. Germline-derived CDR1 and CDR2 are MDHEN and SYDVKM. The CDR3 DNA reads TGTGCCAGCAGCGTCGGGACTAACCAAGAGACCCAGTACTTC. It encodes CASSVGTNQETQYF. The complete variable domain, with remaining parts taken from reference TRBV28 and TRBJ2-5, reads DVKVTQSSRYLVKRTGEKVFLECVQDMDHENMFWYRQDPGLGLRLIYFSYDVKMKEKGDIPEGYSVSREKKERFSLILESASTNQTSMYLCASSVGTNQETQYFGPGTRLLVL.

The rearrangement joins TRBV19 to TRBJ2-1; D gene uncertain. This CDR3 has 16 amino acids. The ends were cut back, 2 bases at V and 0 bases at J, with 11 bases in the middle. Germline-derived CDR1 and CDR2 are LNHDA and SQIVND (reference sequence). CDR3 sequence (DNA): TGTGCCAGTAGTATATCGGGCAGGCGCTCCTACAATGAGCAGTTCTTC. It is translated as CASSISGRRSYNEQFF.

This rearrangement joins TRBV19 to TRBJ2-7; tentative D call: TRBD1 (6 bases). With 5 bases removed from V and 3 bases from J, the gap between germline ends came to 11 bases. The CDR3 sequence is 13 residues long. In germline, CDR1 is LNHDA, CDR2 SQIVND (reference sequence). CDR3 in amino acids: CASSLRGNYEQYF. CDR3 nucleotides: TGTGCCAGTAGTCTCAGGGGTAACTACGAGCAGTACTTC.

This clone was detected a few times. CDR3 protein: CASRFGANTEAFF. DNA for the CDR3: TGTGCCAGCAGGTTTGGGGCGAACACTGAAGCTTTCTTT. V and J are TRBV7-3 and TRBJ1-1; D possibly corresponds to TRBD1 (5 bases). Trimming stripped 6 bases from V and 1 base from J, with 9 bases between. From germline, CDR1 is SGHTA and CDR2 FQGTGA. This CDR3 spans 13 amino acids.

V is TRBV7-3 and J is TRBJ2-5, with a weak D call TRBD1 (5 bases). The CDR3 consists of 14 residues. The germline gives CDR1 SGHTA, CDR2 FQGTGA. V shed 3 bases and J shed 4 bases, with 12 bases lying between them. CDR3 region: CASSLAGAGETQYF. The DNA of the CDR3 is TGTGCCAGCAGCTTGGCTGGGGCCGGAGAGACCCAGTACTTC.

The V call is TRBV10-1, the J call TRBJ2-5, with no clear D. The V end was cut by 5 bases, the J end by 3 bases, with 10 bases between. CDR3 length equals 13 residues. Germline V CDR1 and CDR2: WNHNN, SYGVQD (reference sequence). The CDR3 DNA reads as TGCGCCAGCAGTCGGGCCCCAAAAGAGACCCAGTACTTC. Translated: CASSRAPKETQYF.

The V and J genes are TRBV10-1 and TRBJ2-7; TRBD1 matches at 7 bases. Germline V CDR1 and CDR2: WNHNN, SYGVQD (reference sequence). The CDR3 covers 12 residues. The ends lost 5 bases at V and 6 bases at J; junction bases unmatched: 4. The CDR3 reads CASSTNRGEQYF. CDR3 bases: TGCGCCAGCAGTACTAACAGGGGCGAGCAGTACTTC.

The chain has TRBV28 and TRBJ1-2, with unresolved D. Looked up from germline, CDR1 is MDHEN and CDR2 is SYDVKM. The CDR3 sequence is 12 residues long. V shed 3 bases and J shed 1 base, with 3 bases lying between them. CDR3 residues: CASSLSNYGYTF. The CDR3 nucleotides read TGTGCCAGCAGTTTGAGTAACTATGGCTACACCTTC.

The chain links TRBV10-3 to TRBJ2-1, with TRBD2 as a possible D gene (5 bases). V was cut by 2 bases and J by 6 bases, with 11 bases left in between. This CDR3 has 14 residues. The germline gives CDR1 ENHRY, CDR2 SYGVKD. The CDR3: CAISEGVGGNEQFF. CDR3 bases: TGTGCCATCAGTGAGGGGGTAGGAGGCAATGAGCAGTTCTTC.

This sequence joins TRBV28 and TRBJ2-3; 11 nucleotides line up with TRBD2. The V and J ends lost 6 bases and 8 bases, in that order; junction bases with no gene match: 16. This CDR3 contains 17 residues. Germline assignment: CDR1 MDHEN and CDR2 SYDVKM. The CDR3 region is CASSTLLAGGLTTTQYF. The DNA for the CDR3 is TGTGCCAGCAGCACCCTGCTAGCGGGAGGCCTTACTACTACGCAGTATTTT.

V usage is TRBV7-3 and J usage is TRBJ2-1; perhaps TRBD2 as D (6 bases). The CDR3 sequence is 16 residues long. The V end was cut by 4 bases, the J end by 8 bases, with 21 bases between. The germline CDR1 and CDR2 sequences are SGHTA and FQGTGA. CDR3 loop: CASSSGLSSWGDEQFF. DNA of the CDR3: TGTGCCAGCAGCTCGGGACTTAGCTCGTGGGGGGATGAGCAGTTCTTC.

Comment on this clone: An end of the junction differs from the germline gene, which may be a read error. The chain carries TRBV7-7 and TRBJ2-5; tentative D call: TRBD2 (5 bases). This CDR3 is 12 amino acids long. Germline CDR1 SSHAT, CDR2 FNYEAQ (reference sequence). CDR3 DNA: TGTGCTAGCAGCCCGGGATGGGAGACCCAGTACTTC. Translation gives CASSPGWETQYF.

This chain links TRBV28 with TRBJ2-2; 8 bases align to TRBD2. Unmatched junction bases numbered 9, after V lost 5 bases and J lost 4 bases. The CDR3 is made up of 16 amino acids. Germline CDR1 and CDR2: MDHEN and SYDVKM. This CDR3 is CASSGRSGAVTGELFF. The DNA of the CDR3 is TGTGCCAGCAGTGGCCGTAGCGGGGCCGTCACCGGGGAGCTGTTTTTT.

The rearrangement uses TRBV28 and TRBJ2-1, with D unresolved. V was trimmed by 2 bases and J by 6 bases, leaving 5 bases between them. The CDR3 totals 12 residues. Looked up from germline, CDR1 is MDHEN and CDR2 is SYDVKM. CDR3 in amino acids: CASSLPANEQFF. The CDR3 nucleotides read TGTGCCAGCAGTTTACCCGCCAATGAGCAGTTCTTC.

The chain carries TRBV2 and TRBJ2-1, with 7 bases lining up with TRBD1. Trimming at V came to 6 bases and at J to 4 bases, leaving 18 bases not matched to a gene. This CDR3 contains 18 residues. CDR1 is SNHLY, CDR2 FYNNEI, per germline. In DNA, the CDR3 is TGTGCCAGCAGAGGCCTCCCTAGGGACAGTGAAAAATACAATGAGCAGTTCTTC. Translating it yields CASRGLPRDSEKYNEQFF.

The chain combines TRBV6-5 with TRBJ2-1; TRBD2 might be the D (7 bases). V was cut by 8 bases and J by 7 bases, with 21 bases left in between. The CDR3 loop spans 15 amino acids. Germline values: CDR1 MNHEY, CDR2 SVGAGI. The CDR3 sequence is CASYRGGPLGNEQFF. CDR3 nucleotide sequence: TGTGCCAGCTATAGGGGGGGGCCGCTCGGGAATGAGCAGTTCTTC.

Only one count was recorded for this clone. CDR3 sequence (DNA): TGTGCCAGCAGTTACGATCGGGGAGATGTCTACGAGCAGTACTTC. As protein: CASSYDRGDVYEQYF. The genes are TRBV6-5 and TRBJ2-7; maybe TRBD2 (5 bases). The CDR3 is 15 residues long. Germline CDR1 is MNHEY and CDR2 is SVGAGI. V was clipped by 2 bases and J by 3 bases, with 14 bases between them.

The chain employs TRBV6-6 and TRBJ2-2; D is tentatively TRBD1 or TRBD2 (6 bases each). This CDR3 comprises 12 residues. The V and J ends lost 10 bases and 7 bases respectively, with 13 bases between them. Germline V gene sequence: CDR1 MNHNY, CDR2 SVGAGI (reference sequence). The CDR3 loop is CATQGAGGELFF. The CDR3 bases are TGTGCCACACAGGGAGCGGGCGGGGAGCTGTTTTTT.

V and J are TRBV28 and TRBJ1-5; 7 positions agree with TRBD1. V was clipped by 6 bases and J by 1 base; unmatched bases: 15. The germline CDR1 and CDR2 sequences are MDHEN and SYDVKM. CDR3 length equals 18 residues. CDR3 region: CASSPRDRLLGSNQPQHF. The CDR3 DNA follows: TGTGCCAGCAGCCCCCGGGACAGATTATTGGGGAGCAATCAGCCCCAGCATTTT. The whole variable domain, remainder taken from reference TRBV28 and TRBJ1-5, is DVKVTQSSRYLVKRTGEKVFLECVQDMDHENMFWYRQDPGLGLRLIYFSYDVKMKEKGDIPEGYSVSREKKERFSLILESASTNQTSMYLCASSPRDRLLGSNQPQHFGDGTRLSIL.

The chain combines TRBV7-3 with TRBJ2-1; 10 nucleotides align to TRBD2. CDR1 SGHTA and CDR2 FQGTGA come from the germline V gene. The CDR3 has 14 residues. V dropped 5 bases and J dropped 5; count of bases not matched to a gene: 3. CDR3 nucleotide sequence: TGTGCCAGCAGCCAAAGCGGGAGGGACAATGAGCAGTTCTTC. Amino acids: CASSQSGRDNEQFF.

This clone turned up a few times. V gene TRBV6-5 combines with J gene TRBJ1-2, with D tentatively TRBD1 (5 bases). The CDR3 runs to 15 residues. Germline CDR1 reads MNHEY; CDR2 reads SVGAGI. V was clipped by 3 bases and J by 6 bases, with 17 bases between them. In nucleotides, the CDR3 is TGTGCCAGCAGTTATCAGGGAGCAGGAGGAAATGGCTACACCTTC. Its protein product is CASSYQGAGGNGYTF.

The chain combines TRBV6-1 with TRBJ2-2; no clear D gene. This CDR3 has 11 amino acids. Germline CDR1 reads MNHNS; CDR2 reads SASEGT. This chain's CDR3 is CASANTGELFF. Here the CDR3 DNA reads TGTGCAAGCGCGAACACCGGGGAGCTGTTTTTT.

This clone has just a few counts. The chain uses TRBV19 and TRBJ2-7, with a weak D call TRBD1 (6 bases). The CDR3 consists of 14 residues. Trimming removed 7 bases at V and 6 bases at J, with 19 bases between. The V gene's germline CDR1 is LNHDA and CDR2 SQIVND (reference sequence). CDR3 coding DNA: TGTGCCAGTACCCCACAACCCGGGACACCCGAGCAGTACTTC. This translates into CASTPQPGTPEQYF.

This chain joins TRBV5-1 and TRBJ2-7; 10 positions match TRBD1. This CDR3 contains 15 residues. The ends lost 4 bases at V and 6 bases at J; junction bases unmatched: 10. Germline V gives CDR1 SGHRS, CDR2 YFSETQ. Here the CDR3 DNA reads TGCGCCAGCAGCCCTCCCGGGACAGGGGATATCGAGCAGTACTTC. This gives the protein CASSPPGTGDIEQYF.

V gene TRBV10-3 combines with J gene TRBJ2-3, with D unclear. Germline V CDR1 and CDR2: ENHRY, SYGVKD. The CDR3 runs 12 residues. The V end was cut by 4 bases, the J end by 5 bases, with 7 bases between. CDR3 DNA sequence: TGTGCCATCAGTGTGAAGGGAGATACGCAGTATTTT. Its protein is CAISVKGDTQYF.